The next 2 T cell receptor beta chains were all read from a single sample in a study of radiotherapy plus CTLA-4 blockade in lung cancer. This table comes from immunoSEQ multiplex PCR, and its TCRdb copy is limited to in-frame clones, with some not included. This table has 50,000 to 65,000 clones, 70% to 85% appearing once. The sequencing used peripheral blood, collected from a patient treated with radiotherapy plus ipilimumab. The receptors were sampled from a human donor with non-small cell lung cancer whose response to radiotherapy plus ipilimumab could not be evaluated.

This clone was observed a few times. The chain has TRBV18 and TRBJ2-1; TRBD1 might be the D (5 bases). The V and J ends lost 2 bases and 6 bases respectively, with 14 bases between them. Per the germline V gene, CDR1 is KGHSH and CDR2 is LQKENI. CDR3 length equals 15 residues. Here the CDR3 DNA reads TGTGCCAGCTCACCAAGGGCAGGGTACGGCAATGAGCAGTTCTTC. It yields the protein CASSPRAGYGNEQFF.

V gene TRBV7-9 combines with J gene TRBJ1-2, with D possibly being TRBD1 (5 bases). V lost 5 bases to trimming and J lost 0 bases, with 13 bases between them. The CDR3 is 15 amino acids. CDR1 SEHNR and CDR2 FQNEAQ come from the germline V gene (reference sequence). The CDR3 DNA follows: TGTGCCAGCAGCCCCGACAGTTGGGCTAACTATGGCTACACCTTC. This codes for CASSPDSWANYGYTF.